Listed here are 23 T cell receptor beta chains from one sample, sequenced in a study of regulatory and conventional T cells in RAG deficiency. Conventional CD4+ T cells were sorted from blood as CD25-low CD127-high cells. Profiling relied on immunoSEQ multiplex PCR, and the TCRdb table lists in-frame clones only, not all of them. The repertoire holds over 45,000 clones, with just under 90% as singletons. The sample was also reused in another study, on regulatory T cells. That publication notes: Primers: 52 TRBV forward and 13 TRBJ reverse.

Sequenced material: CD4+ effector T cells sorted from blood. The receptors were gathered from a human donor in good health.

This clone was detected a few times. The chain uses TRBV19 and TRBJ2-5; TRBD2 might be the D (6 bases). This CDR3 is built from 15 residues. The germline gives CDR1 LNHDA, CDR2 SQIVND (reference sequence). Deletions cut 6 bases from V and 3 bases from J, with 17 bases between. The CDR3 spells CASRGGGNSEETQYF. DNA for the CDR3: TGTGCCAGTAGGGGTGGCGGGAACTCAGAAGAGACCCAGTACTTC.

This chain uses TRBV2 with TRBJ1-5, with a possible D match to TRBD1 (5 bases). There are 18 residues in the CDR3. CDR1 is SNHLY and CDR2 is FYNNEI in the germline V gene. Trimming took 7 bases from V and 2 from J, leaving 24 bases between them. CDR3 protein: CASTLALSQGGGNQPQHF. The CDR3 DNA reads TGTGCCAGCACCCTCGCCTTGTCGCAGGGAGGGGGCAATCAGCCCCAGCATTTT.

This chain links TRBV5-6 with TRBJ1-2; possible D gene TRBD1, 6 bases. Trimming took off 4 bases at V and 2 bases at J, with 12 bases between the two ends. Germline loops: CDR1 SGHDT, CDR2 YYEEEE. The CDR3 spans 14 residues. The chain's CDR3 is CASSPGHQNYGYTF. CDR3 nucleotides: TGTGCCAGCAGCCCGGGACACCAAAACTATGGCTACACCTTC.

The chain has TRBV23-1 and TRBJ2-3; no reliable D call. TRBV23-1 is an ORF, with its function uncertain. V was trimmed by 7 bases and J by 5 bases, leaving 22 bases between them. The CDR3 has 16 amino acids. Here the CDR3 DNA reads TGCGCCAGCATCCTAGACACGCACGCGACCAGAGATACGCAGTATTTT. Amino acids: CASILDTHATRDTQYF.

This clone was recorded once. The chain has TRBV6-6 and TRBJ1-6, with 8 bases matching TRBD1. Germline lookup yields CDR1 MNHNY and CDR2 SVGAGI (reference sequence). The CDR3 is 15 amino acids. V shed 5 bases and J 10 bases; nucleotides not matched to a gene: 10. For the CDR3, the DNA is TGTGCCAGCAGTAAACGGGTGGACAGGGACTCACCCCTCCACTTT. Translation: CASSKRVDRDSPLHF.

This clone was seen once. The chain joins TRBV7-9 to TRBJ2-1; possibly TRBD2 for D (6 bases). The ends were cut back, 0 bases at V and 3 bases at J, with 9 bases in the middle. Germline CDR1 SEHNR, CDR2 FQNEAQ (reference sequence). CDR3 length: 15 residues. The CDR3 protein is CASSLAGSGYNEQFF. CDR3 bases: TGTGCCAGCAGCTTAGCGGGTAGCGGCTACAATGAGCAGTTCTTC.

The CDR3 DNA sequence: TGTGCCAGCAGCTTTTATCTGGGACATAGGCAAGAGACCCAGTACTTC. Translation: CASSFYLGHRQETQYF. The J gene is TRBJ2-5, the V gene TRBV5-4; a weak D match, TRBD1 (6 bases). Germline loops: CDR1 SGHNT, CDR2 YYREEE (reference sequence). The CDR3 spans 16 residues. Trimming cost V 2 bases and J 2 bases, with 16 bases left between them.

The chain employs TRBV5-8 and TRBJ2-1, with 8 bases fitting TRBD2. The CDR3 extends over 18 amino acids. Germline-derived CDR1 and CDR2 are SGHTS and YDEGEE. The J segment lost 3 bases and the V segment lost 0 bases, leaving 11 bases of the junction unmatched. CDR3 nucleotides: TGTGCCAGCAGCTTGGAGGGTATTGGGCTAGCGGGCTACAATGAGCAGTTCTTC. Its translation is CASSLEGIGLAGYNEQFF.

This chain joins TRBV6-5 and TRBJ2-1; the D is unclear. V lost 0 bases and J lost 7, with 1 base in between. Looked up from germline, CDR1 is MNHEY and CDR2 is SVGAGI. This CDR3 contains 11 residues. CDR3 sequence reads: CASSYSNEQFF. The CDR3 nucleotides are TGTGCCAGCAGTTACTCAAATGAGCAGTTCTTC.

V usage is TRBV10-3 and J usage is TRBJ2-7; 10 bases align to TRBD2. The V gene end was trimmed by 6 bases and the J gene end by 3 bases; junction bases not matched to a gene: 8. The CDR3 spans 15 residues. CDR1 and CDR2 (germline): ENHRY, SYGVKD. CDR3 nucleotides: TGTGCCATCAGGGAAAGCGGGAGGGGAGACTACGAGCAGTACTTC. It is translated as CAIRESGRGDYEQYF.

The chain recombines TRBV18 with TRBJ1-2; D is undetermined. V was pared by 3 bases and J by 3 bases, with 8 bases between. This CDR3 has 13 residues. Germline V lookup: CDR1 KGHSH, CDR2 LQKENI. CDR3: CASSPNGYYGYTF. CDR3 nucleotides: TGTGCCAGCTCACCGAACGGATACTATGGCTACACCTTC.

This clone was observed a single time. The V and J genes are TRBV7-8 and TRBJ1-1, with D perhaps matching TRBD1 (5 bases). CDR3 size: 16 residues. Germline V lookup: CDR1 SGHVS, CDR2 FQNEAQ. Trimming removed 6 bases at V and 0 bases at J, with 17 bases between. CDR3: CASSYLRESMNTEAFF. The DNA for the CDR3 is TGTGCCAGCAGTTACCTCAGGGAATCCATGAACACTGAAGCTTTCTTT.

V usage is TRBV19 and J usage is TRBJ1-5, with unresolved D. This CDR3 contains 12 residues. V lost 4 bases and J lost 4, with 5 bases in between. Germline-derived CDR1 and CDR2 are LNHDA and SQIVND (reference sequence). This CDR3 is CASSNKNQPQHF. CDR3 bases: TGTGCCAGTAGTAATAAGAATCAGCCCCAGCATTTT.

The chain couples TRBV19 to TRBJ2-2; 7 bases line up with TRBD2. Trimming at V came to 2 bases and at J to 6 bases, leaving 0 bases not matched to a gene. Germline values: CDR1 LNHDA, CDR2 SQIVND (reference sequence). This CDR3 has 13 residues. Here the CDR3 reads CASSIRGAGELFF. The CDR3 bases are TGTGCCAGTAGTATACGGGGGGCCGGGGAGCTGTTTTTT.

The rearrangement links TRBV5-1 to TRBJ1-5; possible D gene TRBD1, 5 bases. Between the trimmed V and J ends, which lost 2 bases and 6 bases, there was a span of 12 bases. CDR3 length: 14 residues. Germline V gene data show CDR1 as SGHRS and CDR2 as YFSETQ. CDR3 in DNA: TGCGCCAGCAGCTTTCAGGGTCGCGGTCAGCCCCAGCATTTT. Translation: CASSFQGRGQPQHF.

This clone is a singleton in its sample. The CDR3 nucleotides are TGTGCCAGCAGTGACTTTCCATCCGGGACTAGGTCGAACCAAGAGACCCAGTACTTC. Its protein product is CASSDFPSGTRSNQETQYF. This chain uses TRBV6-1 with TRBJ2-5; TRBD2 aligns across 8 bases. The CDR3 spans 19 residues. J lost 0 bases, V lost 3 bases, and 15 bases had no gene match. Germline CDR1 is MNHNS and CDR2 is SASEGT.

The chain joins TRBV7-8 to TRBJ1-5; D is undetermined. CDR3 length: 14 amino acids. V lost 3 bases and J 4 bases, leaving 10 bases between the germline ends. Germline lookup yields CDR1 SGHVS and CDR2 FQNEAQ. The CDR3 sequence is CASSFHGTNQPQHF. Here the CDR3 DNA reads TGTGCCAGCAGCTTTCACGGAACTAATCAGCCCCAGCATTTT.

Here the CDR3 reads CAISASGPDTQYF. The CDR3 DNA is TGTGCCATCAGTGCCTCAGGGCCAGATACGCAGTATTTT. The J gene is TRBJ2-3, the V gene TRBV10-3; D perhaps matches TRBD1 (5 bases). Germline V CDR1 and CDR2: ENHRY, SYGVKD. There are 13 residues in the CDR3. The V end was cut by 4 bases, the J end by 4 bases, with 9 bases between.

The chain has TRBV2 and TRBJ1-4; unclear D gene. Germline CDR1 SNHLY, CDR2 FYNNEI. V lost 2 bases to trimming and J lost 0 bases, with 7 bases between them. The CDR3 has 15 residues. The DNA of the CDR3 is TGTGCCAGCAGTGAACAGGCTGCAACTAATGAAAAACTGTTTTTT. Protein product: CASSEQAATNEKLFF. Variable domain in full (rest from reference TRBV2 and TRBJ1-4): EPEVTQTPSHQVTQMGQEVILRCVPISNHLYFYWYRQILGQKVEFLVSFYNNEISEKSEIFDDQFSVERPDGSNFTLKIRSTKLEDSAMYFCASSEQAATNEKLFFGSGTQLSVL.

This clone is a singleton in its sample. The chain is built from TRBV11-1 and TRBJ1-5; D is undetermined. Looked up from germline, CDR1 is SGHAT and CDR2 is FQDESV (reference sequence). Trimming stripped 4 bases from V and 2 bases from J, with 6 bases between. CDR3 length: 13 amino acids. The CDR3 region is CASSSTGNQPQHF. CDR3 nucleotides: TGTGCCAGCAGCTCCACAGGCAATCAGCCCCAGCATTTT. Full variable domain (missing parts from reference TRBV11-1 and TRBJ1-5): EAEVAQSPRYKITEKSQAVAFWCDPISGHATLYWYRQILGQGPELLVQFQDESVVDDSQLPKDRFSAERLKGVDSTLKIQPAELGDSAMYLCASSSTGNQPQHFGDGTRLSIL.

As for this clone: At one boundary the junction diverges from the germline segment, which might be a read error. The DNA for the CDR3 is TGTGCCTGGGGTGTCACTAGGAAGGGCACAGATACGCAGTATTTT. Its translation: CAWGVTRKGTDTQYF. The rearrangement links TRBV30 to TRBJ2-3, with TRBD2 as a possible D gene (5 bases). Germline values: CDR1 GTSNPN, CDR2 SVGIG (reference sequence). The CDR3 has 15 amino acids.

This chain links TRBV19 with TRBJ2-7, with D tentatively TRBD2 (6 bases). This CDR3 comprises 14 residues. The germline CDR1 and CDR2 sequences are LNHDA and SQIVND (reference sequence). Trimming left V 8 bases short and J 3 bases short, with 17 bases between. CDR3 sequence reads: CASAGTPALYEQYF. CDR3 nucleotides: TGTGCCAGTGCTGGGACTCCCGCTCTCTACGAGCAGTACTTC.

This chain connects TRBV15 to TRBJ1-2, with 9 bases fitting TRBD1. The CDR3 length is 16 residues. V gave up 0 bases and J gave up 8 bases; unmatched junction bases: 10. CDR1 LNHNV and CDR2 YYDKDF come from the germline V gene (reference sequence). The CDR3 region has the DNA TGTGCCACCAGCAGAGACGGGACAGGGTTATTCGGAGGCTACACCTTC. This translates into CATSRDGTGLFGGYTF.